Reported below is one T cell receptor beta chain. As yet, its antigen is unknown. The germline gives CDR1 MDHEN, CDR2 SYDVKM. The CDR3 spans 14 residues. The V end was cut by 3 bases, the J end by 0 bases, with 9 bases between. This sample is part of a study of a mutant IDH1 vaccine in newly diagnosed glioma. The protocol was immunoSEQ multiplex PCR, while the TCRdb copy is restricted to in-frame clones and leaves out a portion. The sample lists 55,000 or so clones, around 90% seen once, with about 2.4% in the top ten. Documented time point: week 11, during vaccination. Each vaccine dose was 300 ug of mutant IDH1 20-mer peptide, with topical imiquimod.

This specimen was PBMCs, taken from a glioma patient whose treatment included an IDH1 peptide vaccine. The V gene is TRBV28, the J gene TRBJ2-7; D unclear. The TCR sequence derives from a man in his fifties with glioma. The CDR3 sequence: CASSFDQSSYEQYF. DNA of the CDR3: TGTGCCAGCAGTTTTGACCAGTCCTCCTACGAGCAGTACTTC.